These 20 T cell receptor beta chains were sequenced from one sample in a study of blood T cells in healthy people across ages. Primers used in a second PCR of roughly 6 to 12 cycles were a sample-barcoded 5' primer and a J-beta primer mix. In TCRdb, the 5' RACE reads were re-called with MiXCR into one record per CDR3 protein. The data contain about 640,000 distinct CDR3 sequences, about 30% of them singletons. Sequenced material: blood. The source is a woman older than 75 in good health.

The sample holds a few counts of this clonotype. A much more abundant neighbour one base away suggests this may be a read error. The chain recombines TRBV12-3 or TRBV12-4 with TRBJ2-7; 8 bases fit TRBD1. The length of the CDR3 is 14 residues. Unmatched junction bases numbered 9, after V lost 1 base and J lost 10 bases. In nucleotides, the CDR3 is TGTGCCAGCAGTTTAGATGGGCGGCAGGGGGCCCAGTACTTC. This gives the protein CASSLDGRQGAQYF.

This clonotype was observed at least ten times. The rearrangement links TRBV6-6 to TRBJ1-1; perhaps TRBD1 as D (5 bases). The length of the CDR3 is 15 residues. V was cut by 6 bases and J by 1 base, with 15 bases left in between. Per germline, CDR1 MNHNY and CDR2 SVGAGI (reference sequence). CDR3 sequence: CASSQLRQSNTEAFF. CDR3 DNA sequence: TGTGCCAGCAGCCAACTCCGACAGTCGAACACTGAAGCTTTCTTT.

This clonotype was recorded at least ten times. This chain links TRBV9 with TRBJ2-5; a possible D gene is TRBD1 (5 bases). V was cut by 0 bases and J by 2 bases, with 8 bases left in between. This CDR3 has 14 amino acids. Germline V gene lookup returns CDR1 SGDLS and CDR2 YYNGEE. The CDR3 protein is CASSVVTGQETQYF. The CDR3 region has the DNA TGTGCCAGCAGCGTAGTTACAGGTCAAGAGACCCAGTACTTC.

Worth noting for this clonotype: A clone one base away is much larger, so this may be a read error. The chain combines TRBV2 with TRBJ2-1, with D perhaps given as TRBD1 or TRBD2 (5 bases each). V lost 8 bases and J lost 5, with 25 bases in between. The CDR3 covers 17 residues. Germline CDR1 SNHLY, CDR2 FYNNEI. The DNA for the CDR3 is TGTGCCAGCGGCGAGGGAATGACAGCGCCCCCCCACAATGAGCAGTTCTTC. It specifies CASGEGMTAPPHNEQFF.

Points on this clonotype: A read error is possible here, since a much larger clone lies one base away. The CDR3 bases are TGTCCCAGCAGCTTGGGACAGGGATCGGTCCAGCCCCAGCATTTT. Amino acids: CPSSLGQGSVQPQHF. The chain carries TRBV5-5 and TRBJ1-5, with 9 bases identical to TRBD1. Germline V CDR1 and CDR2: SGHKS, YYEKEE (reference sequence). This CDR3 has 15 residues.

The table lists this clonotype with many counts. The CDR3 sequence is CASSLVRTPGAYEQYF. CDR3 DNA: TGTGCCAGCAGCTTAGTTCGTACGCCGGGAGCCTACGAGCAGTACTTC. This sequence joins TRBV11-2 and TRBJ2-7, with a weak D call TRBD2 (6 bases). Trimming pared 1 base from V and 2 bases from J, leaving 15 bases between. The CDR3 sequence is 16 residues long. Germline CDR1 and CDR2: SGHAT and FQNNGV.

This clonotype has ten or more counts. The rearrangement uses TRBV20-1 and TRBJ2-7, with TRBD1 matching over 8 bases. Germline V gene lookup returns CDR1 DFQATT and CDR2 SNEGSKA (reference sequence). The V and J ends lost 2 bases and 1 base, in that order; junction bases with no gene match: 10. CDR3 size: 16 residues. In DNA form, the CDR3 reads TGCAGTGCTAGACCCGCCAGACAGGGGACTTCCTACGAGCAGTACTTC. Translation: CSARPARQGTSYEQYF.

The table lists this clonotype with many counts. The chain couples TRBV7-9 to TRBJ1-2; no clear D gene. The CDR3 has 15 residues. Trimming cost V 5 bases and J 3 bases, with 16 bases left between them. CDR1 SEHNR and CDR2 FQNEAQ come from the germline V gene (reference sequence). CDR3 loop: CASSEQSGPHYGYTF. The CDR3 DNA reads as TGTGCCAGCAGCGAACAATCCGGGCCCCACTATGGCTACACCTTC.

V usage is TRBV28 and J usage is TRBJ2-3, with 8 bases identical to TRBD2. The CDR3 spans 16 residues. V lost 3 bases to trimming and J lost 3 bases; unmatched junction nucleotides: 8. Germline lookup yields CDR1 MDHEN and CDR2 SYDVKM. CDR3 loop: CASSLQRGPSTDTQYF. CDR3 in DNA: TGTGCCAGCAGTTTGCAGCGGGGGCCTAGTACAGATACGCAGTATTTT.

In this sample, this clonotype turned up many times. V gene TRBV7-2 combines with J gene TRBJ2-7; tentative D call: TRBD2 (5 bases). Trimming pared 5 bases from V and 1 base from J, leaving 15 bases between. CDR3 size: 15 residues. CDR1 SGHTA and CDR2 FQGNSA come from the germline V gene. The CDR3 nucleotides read TGTGCCAGCAGCCCCAGTGGGAGTCTTTCCTACGAGCAGTACTTC. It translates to CASSPSGSLSYEQYF.

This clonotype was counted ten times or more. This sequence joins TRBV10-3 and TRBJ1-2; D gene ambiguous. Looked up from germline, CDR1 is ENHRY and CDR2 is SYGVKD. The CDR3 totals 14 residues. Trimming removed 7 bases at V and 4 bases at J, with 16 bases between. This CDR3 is CAIMSAGAGYGYTF. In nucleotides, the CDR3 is TGTGCCATCATGTCGGCAGGAGCGGGCTATGGCTACACCTTC.

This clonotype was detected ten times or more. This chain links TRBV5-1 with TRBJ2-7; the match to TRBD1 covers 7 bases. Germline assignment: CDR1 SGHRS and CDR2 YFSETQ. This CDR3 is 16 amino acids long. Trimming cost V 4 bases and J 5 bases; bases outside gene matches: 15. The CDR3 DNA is TGCGCCAGCAGCCCGGTCTTAAGACAGGGAAAAGACGAGCAGTACTTC. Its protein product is CASSPVLRQGKDEQYF.

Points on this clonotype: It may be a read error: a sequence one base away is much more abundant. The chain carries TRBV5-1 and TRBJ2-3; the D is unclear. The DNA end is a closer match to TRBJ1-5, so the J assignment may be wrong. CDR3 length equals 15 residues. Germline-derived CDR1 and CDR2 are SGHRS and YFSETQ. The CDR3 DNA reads TGCGCCAGCAGCTTGGACAGTTCTAGCACAGATACGCAGCATTTT. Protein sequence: CASSLDSSSTDTQHF.

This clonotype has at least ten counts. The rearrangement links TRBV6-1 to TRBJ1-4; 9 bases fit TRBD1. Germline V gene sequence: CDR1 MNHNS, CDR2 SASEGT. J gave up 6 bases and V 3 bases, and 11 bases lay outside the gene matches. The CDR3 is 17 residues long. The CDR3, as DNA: TGTGCCAGCAGTGATACCACAGGGGGCATTGGGCATGAAAAACTGTTTTTT. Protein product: CASSDTTGGIGHEKLFF.

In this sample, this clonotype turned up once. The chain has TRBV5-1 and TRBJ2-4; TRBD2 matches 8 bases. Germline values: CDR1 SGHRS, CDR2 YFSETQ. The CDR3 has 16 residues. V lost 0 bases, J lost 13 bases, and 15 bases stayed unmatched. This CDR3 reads CASSLADNPGGEEQYF. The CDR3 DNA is TGCGCCAGCAGCTTGGCCGATAACCCGGGGGGGGAGGAGCAGTACTTC. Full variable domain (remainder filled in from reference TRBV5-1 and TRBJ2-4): KAGVTQTPRYLIKTRGQQVTLSCSPISGHRSVSWYQQTPGQGLQFLFEYFSETQRNKGNFPGRFSGRQFSNSRSEMNVSTLELGDSALYLCASSLADNPGGEEQYFGAGTRLSVL.

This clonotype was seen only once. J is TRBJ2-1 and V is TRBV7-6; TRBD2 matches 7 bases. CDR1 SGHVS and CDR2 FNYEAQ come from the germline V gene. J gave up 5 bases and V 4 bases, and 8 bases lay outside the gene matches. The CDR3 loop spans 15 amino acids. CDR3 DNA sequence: TGTGCCAGCAGCTCCGACGGGGGGAATCACAATGAGCAGTTCTTC. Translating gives CASSSDGGNHNEQFF.

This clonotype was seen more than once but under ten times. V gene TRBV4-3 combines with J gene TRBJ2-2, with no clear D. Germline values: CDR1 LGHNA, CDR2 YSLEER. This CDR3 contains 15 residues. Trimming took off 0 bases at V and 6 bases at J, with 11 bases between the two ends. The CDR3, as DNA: TGCGCCAGCAGCCAAGACGTCCTAGTCTCCGGGGAGCTGTTTTTT. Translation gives CASSQDVLVSGELFF.

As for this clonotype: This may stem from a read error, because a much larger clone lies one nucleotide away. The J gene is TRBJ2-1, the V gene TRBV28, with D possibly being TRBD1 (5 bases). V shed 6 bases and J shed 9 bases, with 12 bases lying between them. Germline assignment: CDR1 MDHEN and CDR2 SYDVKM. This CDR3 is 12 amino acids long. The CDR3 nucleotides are TGTGCCAGCAGCCCTAGACAGTTTGAGCAGTTCTTC. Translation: CASSPRQFEQFF.

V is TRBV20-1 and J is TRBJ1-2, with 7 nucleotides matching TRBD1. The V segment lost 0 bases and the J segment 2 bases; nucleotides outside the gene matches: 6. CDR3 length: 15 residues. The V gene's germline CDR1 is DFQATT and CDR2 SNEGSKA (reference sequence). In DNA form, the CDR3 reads TGCAGTGCTAGAGAGGCCGGGACAGTGAACTATGGCTACACCTTC. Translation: CSAREAGTVNYGYTF.

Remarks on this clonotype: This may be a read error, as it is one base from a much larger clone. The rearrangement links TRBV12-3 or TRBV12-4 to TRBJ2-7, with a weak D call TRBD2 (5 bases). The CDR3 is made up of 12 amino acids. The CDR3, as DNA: TGTGCCACCGGACTGAGCTCCTACGGGCAGTACTTC. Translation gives CATGLSSYGQYF.